The 18 T cell receptor beta chains below all came from one sample that was sequenced in a study of T-cell reconstitution after alpha-beta-depleted transplantation in children. Preparation of the TCRbeta library was carried out with unique molecular identifiers. TCRdb ran MiXCR on the PCR reads and lists one entry per CDR3 protein. The sample lists some 120,000 distinct CDR3 sequences, 23% occurring once. Sequencing was performed on PBMCs, mostly from graft donor cells, taken 180 days after TCRalphabeta/CD19-depleted stem cell transplant. These receptor sequences come from a male patient between 2 and 10 years old who had a stem cell transplant for chronic granulomatous disease, so the T cells may come from the graft donor.

This clonotype was recorded at least ten times. The V and J genes are TRBV5-1 and TRBJ1-1; D perhaps matches TRBD1 (5 bases). CDR1 is SGHRS and CDR2 is YFSETQ in the germline V gene. The CDR3 is 14 residues long. V gave up 7 bases and J gave up 4 bases, with 17 bases separating them. In DNA form, the CDR3 reads TGCGCCAGCCGGCTTTCGGAGGGGACCACTGAAGCTTTCTTT. Protein product: CASRLSEGTTEAFF.

In this sample, this clonotype turned up a few times. The chain has TRBV20-1 and TRBJ2-6; the D is unclear. Germline CDR1 and CDR2: DFQATT and SNEGSKA (reference sequence). The CDR3 extends over 13 amino acids. V was clipped by 1 base and J by 2 bases, with 3 bases between them. The CDR3 region is CSARAPGANVLTF. The CDR3 coding sequence is TGCAGTGCTAGAGCCCCTGGGGCCAACGTCCTGACTTTC.

This clonotype occurred a few times. The rearrangement joins TRBV20-1 to TRBJ2-7, with 7 bases identical to TRBD1. Germline V lookup: CDR1 DFQATT, CDR2 SNEGSKA (reference sequence). CDR3 length: 17 residues. The V gene end was trimmed by 1 base and the J gene end by 4 bases; junction bases not matched to a gene: 16. This CDR3 reads CSARGLPWTGTGYEQYF. The CDR3 coding sequence is TGCAGTGCTAGAGGCCTCCCTTGGACAGGAACGGGGTACGAGCAGTACTTC.

The table lists this clonotype with a few counts. J is TRBJ2-1 and V is TRBV15; D not resolved. Per the germline V gene, CDR1 is LNHNV and CDR2 is YYDKDF (reference sequence). This CDR3 comprises 12 residues. Trimming took off 5 bases at V and 8 bases at J, with 10 bases between the two ends. DNA for the CDR3: TGTGCCACCAGCGGTGGGAAGGATGAGCAGTTCTTC. It translates to CATSGGKDEQFF.

The chain employs TRBV6-5 and TRBJ2-7; D call uncertain. The CDR3 length is 13 residues. The V end lost 4 bases, the J end lost 4 bases, and 11 bases lay between the germline ends. The V gene's germline CDR1 is MNHEY and CDR2 SVGAGI. As DNA, the CDR3 is TGTGCCAGCAGTTCCTTTAGCAGGTACGAGCAGTACTTC. Its translation is CASSSFSRYEQYF.

This clonotype was seen ten or more times. The genes are TRBV20-1 and TRBJ2-7; D uncertain. Germline CDR1 and CDR2: DFQATT and SNEGSKA (reference sequence). V was trimmed by 3 bases and J by 1 base, leaving 10 bases between them. The CDR3 is 13 amino acids. The CDR3 region has the DNA TGCAGTGCTAGTGGTAGCAAGTCCTACGAGCAGTACTTC. This gives the protein CSASGSKSYEQYF.

This clonotype was detected many times. The rearrangement links TRBV29-1 to TRBJ1-2, with D possibly being TRBD1 (5 bases). The V gene's germline CDR1 is SQVTM and CDR2 ANQGSEA. Trimming pared 5 bases from V and 8 bases from J, leaving 21 bases between. The CDR3 contains 14 residues. The chain's CDR3 is CSVTPREGRWGYTF. The CDR3 coding sequence is TGCAGCGTTACCCCCCGGGAGGGGAGGTGGGGCTACACCTTC.

The CDR3 nucleotides are TGTGCCAGCAGTCCGACAGAATCAGGGCCCTATGGCTACACCTTC. Translating it yields CASSPTESGPYGYTF. This rearrangement joins TRBV12-3 or TRBV12-4 to TRBJ1-2; D possibly corresponds to TRBD1 (5 bases). V shed 5 bases and J shed 4 bases, with 17 bases lying between them. This CDR3 has 15 residues.

This clonotype was detected ten times or more. The rearrangement uses TRBV3-1 and TRBJ2-1; 11 bases are shared with TRBD2. The CDR3 covers 17 residues. Trimming removed 0 bases from V and 4 bases from J; junction bases left unmatched: 5. Germline-derived CDR1 and CDR2 are LGHDT and YNNKEL (reference sequence). The CDR3 DNA reads as TGTGCCAGCAGCCAAGAAGGGACTAGCGGAATATACAATGAGCAGTTCTTC. As protein: CASSQEGTSGIYNEQFF.

This clonotype has only a few counts. This chain links TRBV5-1 with TRBJ2-1; TRBD2 is a possible D gene (5 bases). Germline loops: CDR1 SGHRS, CDR2 YFSETQ. Trimming shortened V by 1 base and J by 7 bases, and 12 bases separated the two germline ends. CDR3 length: 14 amino acids. This CDR3 is CASSLRGWANEQFF. Written as DNA, the CDR3 is TGCGCCAGCAGCTTGCGGGGTTGGGCGAATGAGCAGTTCTTC.

The chain uses TRBV15 and TRBJ1-5; tentative D call: TRBD1 (5 bases). Per germline, CDR1 LNHNV and CDR2 YYDKDF (reference sequence). V lost 2 bases and J 2 bases, leaving 19 bases between the germline ends. The CDR3 contains 18 residues. The DNA of the CDR3 is TGTGCCACCAGCAGATTTGGGGCAGGGCCAGTCGGCAATCAGCCCCAGCATTTT. Protein product: CATSRFGAGPVGNQPQHF.

Ten or more counts support this clonotype. This may stem from a read error, because a much larger clone lies one nucleotide away. The chain has TRBV20-1 and TRBJ2-1; 9 positions match TRBD1. Germline V gene data show CDR1 as DFQATT and CDR2 as SNEGSKA (reference sequence). The CDR3 is 17 amino acids. The CDR3 region is CCARPYGTGGRYNEQFF. CDR3 bases: TGCTGTGCTAGACCCTACGGCACAGGGGGCCGCTACAATGAGCAGTTCTTC.

This clonotype was observed a handful of times. The chain couples TRBV20-1 to TRBJ2-1; TRBD1 matches at 7 bases. This CDR3 is built from 15 residues. CDR1 and CDR2 from the germline V gene are DFQATT and SNEGSKA (reference sequence). J lost 1 base, V lost 0 bases, and 3 bases had no gene match. This CDR3 reads CSARERQGSYNEQFF. The CDR3 DNA sequence: TGCAGTGCTAGAGAACGACAGGGTTCCTACAATGAGCAGTTCTTC.

The genes are TRBV20-1 and TRBJ1-1, with no clear D. This CDR3 region has 15 residues. Germline CDR1 and CDR2: DFQATT and SNEGSKA (reference sequence). V shed 0 bases and J shed 1 base, with 12 bases lying between them. CDR3 DNA sequence: TGCAGTGCTAGAGATCACGGCAACTCGAACACTGAAGCTTTCTTT. Amino acid sequence: CSARDHGNSNTEAFF.

The sample holds many counts of this clonotype. CDR3 sequence (DNA): TGCAGTGCTAGAGATTACCTAGCGGGAGGAATAGAGACCCAGTACTTC. It translates to CSARDYLAGGIETQYF. This chain links TRBV20-1 with TRBJ2-5; 11 nucleotides agree with TRBD2. Germline V gene data show CDR1 as DFQATT and CDR2 as SNEGSKA (reference sequence). The J segment lost 4 bases and the V segment lost 0 bases, leaving 7 bases of the junction unmatched. This CDR3 is 16 amino acids long.

This chain joins TRBV7-2 and TRBJ2-6; D remains ambiguous. Germline CDR1 is SGHTA and CDR2 is FQGNSA. Between the trimmed V and J ends, which lost 5 bases and 2 bases, there was a span of 13 bases. The CDR3 has 16 residues. In DNA, the CDR3 is TGTGCCAGCAGCCTATCTGTCGCCCCTGGGGCCAACGTCCTGACTTTC. Translation: CASSLSVAPGANVLTF.

The rearrangement links TRBV12-3 or TRBV12-4 to TRBJ2-1, with 14 bases identical to TRBD2. The V gene end was trimmed by 1 base and the J gene end by 2 bases; junction bases not matched to a gene: 4. This CDR3 has 18 amino acids. The CDR3 here is CASSLGGLAGDAYNEQFF. CDR3 DNA: TGTGCCAGCAGTTTAGGGGGACTAGCGGGGGACGCCTACAATGAGCAGTTCTTC.

This clonotype occurred many times. The gene calls are TRBV5-1 and TRBJ2-7, with TRBD2 matching over 7 bases. V was pared by 4 bases and J by 2 bases, with 6 bases of the junction left unmatched. The CDR3 contains 14 residues. Germline CDR1 is SGHRS and CDR2 is YFSETQ. The CDR3 loop reads CASSPWGGTYEQYF. In DNA form, the CDR3 reads TGCGCCAGCAGCCCTTGGGGGGGGACCTACGAGCAGTACTTC.